This TCR beta chain derives from a study of shared clonotypes between healthy human individuals. The overall study: The composition of the donors was two women and a few men aged 18 to 49. Each donor's CD4 naive and CD4 memory cells filled three plates apiece, CD8 naive two, and CD8 memory one.

Trimming removed 4 bases from V and 7 bases from J; junction bases left unmatched: 9. The CDR3 totals 15 residues. The germline V gene encodes CDR1 SGHNT and CDR2 YYREEE (reference sequence). Here immunoSEQ multiplex PCR was the method, and the copy in TCRdb shows in-frame clones only, minus some. The sample lists 2,500,000 or so clones; more than 90% were seen once. This clone was detected only once. What it binds is not known. The sample has other DNA sequences that encode this CDR3 too. General observations from the study: Expectations were that clonotype sharing among donors would be affected by sequencing depth.

This receptor was obtained from a young man in good health. Sequencing input: naive CD4+ T cells sorted from blood. The subset: CD45RA+ positively selected. The V gene is TRBV5-4, the J gene TRBJ2-1, with 9 bases lining up with TRBD1. The CDR3, as DNA: TGTGCCAGCAGCCCGGGACAGGGTGTTTATAATGAGCAGTTCTTC. This translates into CASSPGQGVYNEQFF.